These 15 T cell receptor beta chains came from one sample sequenced in a study of OX40 agonist ivuxolimab in advanced cancers. The data were produced by immunoSEQ multiplex PCR, yet TCRdb's version contains in-frame clones alone and is incomplete. The data hold about 26,000 clones, with more than 70% observed a single time. The specimen was CD4+ or CD8+ T cells sorted from blood, collected in a trial of the OX40 agonist ivuxolimab. Source of these receptors: an adult with an advanced solid tumor such as melanoma, head and neck, liver or kidney cancer.

This chain links TRBV5-6 with TRBJ1-1; D is unresolved. Trimming removed 0 bases from V and 1 base from J, with 7 bases in between. The V gene's germline CDR1 is SGHDT and CDR2 YYEEEE. This CDR3 is built from 14 residues. The CDR3 nucleotides are TGTGCCAGCAGCTTGGCCGAGAGGAACACTGAAGCTTTCTTT. It is translated as CASSLAERNTEAFF.

The chain combines TRBV7-9 with TRBJ1-5; 9 bases align to TRBD1. CDR1 is SEHNR and CDR2 is FQNEAQ in the germline V gene (reference sequence). The CDR3 contains 12 residues. Trimming cost V 8 bases and J 5 bases; bases outside gene matches: 1. The CDR3 coding sequence is TGTGCCAGCCGGACAGGGGATCAGCCCCAGCATTTT. This encodes CASRTGDQPQHF.

The chain has TRBV7-2 and TRBJ1-1, with D perhaps matching TRBD1 (6 bases). This CDR3 is built from 13 residues. The germline V gene has CDR1 SGHTA and CDR2 FQGNSA. V dropped 4 bases and J dropped 6 bases, with 12 bases sitting between them. The chain's CDR3 is CASSYSNRAEAFF. The CDR3, as DNA: TGTGCCAGCAGCTACTCTAACAGGGCTGAAGCTTTCTTT.

The chain carries TRBV4-2 and TRBJ1-6; a weak D match, TRBD1 (5 bases). The V end lost 4 bases, the J end lost 7 bases, and 8 bases lay between the germline ends. CDR3 length: 13 amino acids. Germline CDR1 LGHNA, CDR2 YNFKEQ. This CDR3 is CASSLEGNSPLHF. The DNA for the CDR3 is TGTGCCAGCAGCCTCGAGGGGAATTCACCCCTCCACTTT.

V is TRBV6-5 and J is TRBJ2-7; D is undetermined. CDR3 length: 14 residues. Germline assignment: CDR1 MNHEY and CDR2 SVGAGI. The ends were cut back, 2 bases at V and 2 bases at J, with 10 bases in the middle. This CDR3 reads CASSYGPPPYEQYF. The CDR3 nucleotides are TGTGCCAGCAGTTACGGGCCCCCGCCCTACGAGCAGTACTTC.

The gene calls are TRBV7-5 and TRBJ2-7; the table calls TRBD2, which could not be checked here. TRBV7-5 is a pseudogene. The CDR3 is 13 amino acids. The CDR3: CARSCGTYYEQYF. Here the CDR3 DNA reads TGTGCCAGAAGCTGTGGGACTTACTACGAGCAGTACTTC.

The chain carries TRBV27 and TRBJ2-7; 8 bases map to TRBD2. J lost 4 bases, V lost 6 bases, and 8 bases had no gene match. There are 14 residues in the CDR3. CDR1 is MNHEY and CDR2 is SMNVEV in the germline V gene (reference sequence). In DNA, the CDR3 is TGTGCCAGCAGGCCCGGGACTAGAAATTACGAGCAGTACTTC. Translating gives CASRPGTRNYEQYF.

This chain joins TRBV10-2 and TRBJ2-7; 9 bases line up with TRBD2. The CDR3 is 15 residues long. Germline-derived CDR1 and CDR2 are WSHSY and SAAADI. V lost 2 bases, J lost 2 bases, and 4 bases stayed unmatched. The CDR3 sequence: CASSERGRAAYEQYF. The CDR3 DNA is TGCGCCAGCAGTGAGCGCGGGAGGGCAGCCTACGAGCAGTACTTC.

Only one count was recorded for this clone. The CDR3 sequence: CASSYTSEQYF. The CDR3 nucleotides read TGTGCCAGCAGTTATACAAGCGAGCAGTACTTC. The chain employs TRBV6-1 and TRBJ2-7, with D uncertain. CDR3 length equals 11 residues. Trimming shortened V by 5 bases and J by 6 bases, and 8 bases separated the two germline ends. Germline-derived CDR1 and CDR2 are MNHNS and SASEGT.

The CDR3 loop is CASSERGNPYNEQFF. In DNA, the CDR3 is TGTGCCAGCAGTGAACGAGGGAACCCCTACAATGAGCAGTTCTTC. This chain connects TRBV2 to TRBJ2-1, with D tentatively TRBD2 (5 bases). Germline V gene data show CDR1 as SNHLY and CDR2 as FYNNEI. V lost 2 bases to trimming and J lost 2 bases, with 10 bases between them. There are 15 residues in the CDR3. Drawing the rest from reference TRBV2 and TRBJ2-1, the complete variable domain is EPEVTQTPSHQVTQMGQEVILRCVPISNHLYFYWYRQILGQKVEFLVSFYNNEISEKSEIFDDQFSVERPDGSNFTLKIRSTKLEDSAMYFCASSERGNPYNEQFFGPGTRLTVL.

The chain joins TRBV27 to TRBJ2-2; D call uncertain. The CDR3 has 13 amino acids. Germline-derived CDR1 and CDR2 are MNHEY and SMNVEV (reference sequence). The germline V and J ends were trimmed by 5 bases and 2 bases, with 6 bases remaining between them. In DNA form, the CDR3 reads TGTGCCAGCAGTGGGGTTAACACCGGGGAGCTGTTTTTT. This gives the protein CASSGVNTGELFF.

The V gene is TRBV2, the J gene TRBJ2-7; 11 nucleotides align to TRBD2. V was clipped by 8 bases and J by 3 bases; unmatched bases: 9. The CDR3 is 15 amino acids. The germline V gene has CDR1 SNHLY and CDR2 FYNNEI. The CDR3 sequence is CASLPRLAGYYEQYF. The CDR3 nucleotides are TGTGCCAGCCTACCCCGACTAGCGGGGTACTACGAGCAGTACTTC.

V gene TRBV4-2 combines with J gene TRBJ1-1; D gene uncertain. The CDR3 loop spans 15 amino acids. Germline values: CDR1 LGHNA, CDR2 YNFKEQ. Trimming left V 1 base short and J 0 bases short, with 9 bases between. CDR3 loop: CASSQGVPVNTEAFF. DNA of the CDR3: TGTGCCAGCAGCCAAGGAGTCCCCGTGAACACTGAAGCTTTCTTT.

The chain uses TRBV7-9 and TRBJ2-7, with 8 bases identical to TRBD2. V lost 5 bases, J lost 2 bases, and 8 bases stayed unmatched. The CDR3 covers 15 residues. Germline values: CDR1 SEHNR, CDR2 FQNEAQ (reference sequence). The CDR3 is CASSISPGLAYEQYF. The CDR3, as DNA: TGTGCCAGCAGCATCTCACCGGGACTAGCCTACGAGCAGTACTTC.

The V call is TRBV5-1, the J call TRBJ1-2; TRBD1 is a possible D gene (5 bases). The CDR3 runs to 16 residues. Trimming pared 7 bases from V and 3 bases from J, leaving 22 bases between. Germline assignment: CDR1 SGHRS and CDR2 YFSETQ. In DNA form, the CDR3 reads TGCGCCAGCCACACAGGCGTTGGAGCAGAAGACTATGGCTACACCTTC. It encodes CASHTGVGAEDYGYTF.